This T cell receptor (beta chain) was sequenced during a study of Ad26.COV2.S vaccination and SARS-CoV-2 variants. In the study overall: Intramuscularly, Ad26.COV2.S was given either once or twice, 56 days apart.

Whole-study findings and limits: Ad26.COV2.S recipients had broader spike-specific TCRs (P = 0.0014).

Treatment specified: 19 received Ad26.COV2.S at low or high dose, single or two shots; 5 received placebo; per-sample allocation not given. Following the first vaccine or placebo injection, samples were taken on day 63. A Boston adult aged 18-55 years was the donor. An Ad26 vector expressing Wuhan-strain SARS-CoV-2 spike served as the vaccine. Sequencing was performed with immunoSEQ multiplex PCR; in TCRdb, only in-frame clones are kept and a portion is missing. The sample contains 200,000 to 250,000 clones, roughly 90% of which appear only once. With respect to this clone: The antigen remains undetermined.

The material was peripheral blood, obtained in a trial of Ad26.COV2.S vaccine versus placebo. The sequence was collected from a person aged 18-60 years who received the Ad26.COV2.S COVID-19 vaccine or a placebo.

Here the CDR3 DNA reads TGTGCCAGCAGCGGATGGGACTCCCCCAACGAGCAGTACTTC. It translates to CASSGWDSPNEQYF. This chain links TRBV9 with TRBJ2-7, with a possible D match to TRBD2 (6 bases). Trimming shortened V by 3 bases and J by 5 bases, and 15 bases separated the two germline ends. CDR1 and CDR2 (germline): SGDLS, YYNGEE. CDR3 length: 14 residues.